This is a list of T cell receptor beta chains from one sample in a study of T cell repertoires in cytomegalovirus infection. For these TCRs, the target antigens are not known. Using its own MiXCR run on the reads, TCRdb lists one record per CDR3 protein. The sample contains hundreds of thousands of distinct CDR3 sequences, around 32% of which appear only once. Specimen: cultured PBMCs, collected from culture after CMV antigen stimulation. These receptors originate from a human donor in good health (CMV status not recorded). Some clones in this sample may be carry-over from other donors' samples. The CDR3 runs from the conserved cysteine through the conserved F or W. The order of the fields is clone size, V gene, D gene, J gene, CDR3 protein, CDR3 DNA. A D gene is named only where the DNA matches it firmly. For some rows the clone size is stated as once, few or many, or as a class when expanded; others skip it.

abundance: .
v_gene: TRBV12-3/TRBV12-4
d_gene: .
j_gene: TRBJ1-6
CDR3aa: CASSFYMGSYNSPLHF
CDR3nt: TGTGCCAGCAGTTTTTATATGGGCTCCTATAATTCACCCCTCCACTTT

abundance: .
v_gene: TRBV4-2
d_gene: TRBD1
j_gene: TRBJ1-5
CDR3aa: CASSQAGGGGNQPQHF
CDR3nt: TGTGCCAGCAGCCAGGCAGGGGGTGGAGGCAATCAGCCCCAGCATTTT

abundance: many
v_gene: TRBV6-6
d_gene: TRBD1
j_gene: TRBJ1-5
CDR3aa: CASSYMTGAQPQHF
CDR3nt: TGTGCCAGCAGTTACATGACAGGGGCTCAGCCCCAGCATTTT

abundance: .
v_gene: TRBV7-9
d_gene: .
j_gene: TRBJ2-1
CDR3aa: CASSWLGNEQFF
CDR3nt: TGTGCCAGCAGCTGGTTGGGGAATGAGCAGTTCTTC

abundance: many
v_gene: TRBV7-8
d_gene: .
j_gene: TRBJ2-3
CDR3aa: CASSATYQDTQYF
CDR3nt: TGTGCCAGCAGCGCTACATACCAAGATACGCAGTATTTT

abundance: few
v_gene: TRBV7-6
d_gene: .
j_gene: TRBJ2-7
CDR3aa: CASSLRLGQGNYEQYF
CDR3nt: TGTGCCAGCAGCTTACGTCTGGGGCAGGGAAACTACGAGCAGTACTTC

abundance: .
v_gene: TRBV10-1
d_gene: .
j_gene: TRBJ2-5
CDR3aa: CASSEGKSIQETQYF
CDR3nt: TGCGCCAGCAGTGAGGGAAAAAGTATTCAAGAGACCCAGTACTTC

abundance: .
v_gene: TRBV6-5
d_gene: TRBD2
j_gene: TRBJ2-1
CDR3aa: CASSALLAGGIGEQFF
CDR3nt: TGTGCCAGCAGTGCATTACTAGCGGGGGGGATTGGAGAGCAGTTCTTC

abundance: .
v_gene: TRBV19
d_gene: TRBD1
j_gene: TRBJ2-7
CDR3aa: CATPPTDLVRDRDHEQYF
CDR3nt: TGTGCCACCCCACCTACAGACCTCGTCCGGGACAGAGACCACGAGCAGTACTTC

abundance: .
v_gene: TRBV2
d_gene: .
j_gene: TRBJ2-5
CDR3aa: CASSDIGETQYF
CDR3nt: TGTGCCAGCAGTGATATCGGGGAGACCCAGTACTTC

abundance: .
v_gene: TRBV5-1
d_gene: TRBD1
j_gene: TRBJ2-2
CDR3aa: CASRSGTGGQEELFF
CDR3nt: TGCGCCAGCAGATCCGGGACAGGGGGTCAGGAGGAGCTGTTTTTT

abundance: few
v_gene: TRBV28
d_gene: TRBD1
j_gene: TRBJ1-2
CDR3aa: CATRDRGRLGYTF
CDR3nt: TGTGCCACCCGGGACAGGGGGCGCCTGGGCTACACCTTC

abundance: .
v_gene: TRBV7-6
d_gene: TRBD2
j_gene: TRBJ2-2
CDR3aa: CASSSGLAGDGELFF
CDR3nt: TGTGCCAGCAGCTCGGGACTAGCGGGAGACGGGGAGCTGTTTTTT

abundance: .
v_gene: TRBV20-1
d_gene: .
j_gene: TRBJ1-5
CDR3aa: CSGSSTDPQGLQHF
CDR3nt: TGCAGTGGAAGCAGCACCGACCCCCAAGGGCTCCAGCATTTT

abundance: .
v_gene: TRBV11-2
d_gene: TRBD2
j_gene: TRBJ2-7
CDR3aa: CASRRAGGIDEQYF
CDR3nt: TGTGCCAGCAGACGAGCGGGAGGGATCGACGAGCAGTACTTC

abundance: .
v_gene: TRBV4-1
d_gene: TRBD1
j_gene: TRBJ2-7
CDR3aa: CASSQGDRRSYEQYF
CDR3nt: TGCGCCAGCAGCCAAGGGGACAGGCGCTCCTACGAGCAGTACTTC

abundance: .
v_gene: TRBV2
d_gene: .
j_gene: TRBJ1-2
CDR3aa: CASSESLVNYGYTF
CDR3nt: TGTGCCAGCAGTGAATCTTTAGTTAACTATGGCTACACCTTC

abundance: .
v_gene: TRBV6-1
d_gene: .
j_gene: TRBJ1-5
CDR3aa: CASSEDYRDQPQHF
CDR3nt: TGTGCCAGCAGTGAAGACTACAGGGATCAGCCCCAGCATTTT

abundance: .
v_gene: TRBV7-6
d_gene: .
j_gene: TRBJ2-3
CDR3aa: CASSTGVLAPDTQYF
CDR3nt: TGTGCCAGCTCCACGGGGGTCCTGGCGCCAGATACGCAGTATTTT

abundance: .
v_gene: TRBV10-3
d_gene: .
j_gene: TRBJ1-1
CDR3aa: CAIGLRDNTEAFF
CDR3nt: TGTGCCATCGGGTTGCGGGATAACACTGAAGCTTTCTTT

abundance: .
v_gene: TRBV19
d_gene: .
j_gene: TRBJ1-4
CDR3aa: CASKGDGEKLFF
CDR3nt: TGTGCCAGTAAGGGGGACGGTGAAAAACTGTTTTTT

abundance: .
v_gene: TRBV10-3
d_gene: .
j_gene: TRBJ2-4
CDR3aa: CAIRSDSSRGMGAKNIQYF
CDR3nt: TGTGCCATCAGGTCGGACAGTTCGCGTGGTATGGGAGCCAAAAACATTCAGTACTTC

abundance: many
v_gene: TRBV7-2
d_gene: .
j_gene: TRBJ2-3
CDR3aa: CASSLGWGEGDTQYF
CDR3nt: TGTGCCAGCAGCTTAGGGTGGGGCGAGGGAGATACGCAGTATTTT

abundance: many
v_gene: TRBV7-8
d_gene: TRBD2
j_gene: TRBJ2-5
CDR3aa: CASSRPSGGLGETQYF
CDR3nt: TGTGCCAGCAGCAGGCCGAGCGGGGGACTAGGGGAGACCCAGTACTTC

abundance: few
v_gene: TRBV2
d_gene: .
j_gene: TRBJ2-2
CDR3aa: CARALGSNTGELFF
CDR3nt: TGTGCCAGGGCCCTTGGCAGCAACACCGGGGAGCTGTTTTTT

abundance: many
v_gene: TRBV7-8
d_gene: TRBD2
j_gene: TRBJ2-3
CDR3aa: CASSLSGGGPTDTQYF
CDR3nt: TGTGCCAGCAGCCTTAGCGGGGGAGGTCCCACAGATACGCAGTATTTT

abundance: .
v_gene: TRBV7-2
d_gene: TRBD2
j_gene: TRBJ2-1
CDR3aa: CASSQPSSGCPYNEQFF
CDR3nt: TGTGCCAGCAGCCAACCCTCTAGCGGGTGCCCCTACAATGAGCAGTTCTTC

abundance: .
v_gene: TRBV19
d_gene: .
j_gene: TRBJ1-3
CDR3aa: CASIGPKRVSSGNTIYF
CDR3nt: TGTGCCAGTATAGGCCCTAAGAGGGTGAGCTCTGGAAACACCATATATTTT

abundance: .
v_gene: TRBV4-3
d_gene: TRBD1
j_gene: TRBJ1-1
CDR3aa: CASSARGTASDEAFF
CDR3nt: TGCGCCAGCAGCGCCCGTGGGACAGCCTCCGATGAAGCTTTCTTT

abundance: .
v_gene: TRBV2
d_gene: .
j_gene: TRBJ2-7
CDR3aa: CASSVYGGPYEQYF
CDR3nt: TGTGCCAGCAGTGTGTACGGAGGCCCCTACGAGCAGTACTTC

abundance: few
v_gene: TRBV4-1
d_gene: .
j_gene: TRBJ2-1
CDR3aa: CASSQEGRPGRRNEQFF
CDR3nt: TGCGCCAGCAGCCAAGAAGGTCGGCCGGGCCGGCGCAATGAGCAGTTCTTC

abundance: few
v_gene: TRBV12-3/TRBV12-4
d_gene: TRBD2
j_gene: TRBJ2-1
CDR3aa: CASSLEAGGGEQFF
CDR3nt: TGTGCCAGCAGTTTAGAAGCGGGGGGGGGTGAGCAGTTCTTC

abundance: .
v_gene: TRBV6-2/TRBV6-3
d_gene: TRBD1
j_gene: TRBJ2-6
CDR3aa: CASSYGRLRDSSGANVLTF
CDR3nt: TGTGCCAGCAGTTACGGGCGACTGAGGGACAGCTCTGGGGCCAACGTCCTGACTTTC

abundance: .
v_gene: TRBV20-1
d_gene: TRBD2
j_gene: TRBJ2-1
CDR3aa: CSARDPPGGGNYNEQFF
CDR3nt: TGCAGTGCTAGAGACCCCCCGGGCGGGGGGAACTACAATGAGCAGTTCTTC

abundance: .
v_gene: TRBV12-3/TRBV12-4
d_gene: TRBD1
j_gene: TRBJ2-3
CDR3aa: CASSLDRGDFGTQYF
CDR3nt: TGTGCCAGCAGCCTTGACAGGGGGGATTTTGGTACGCAGTATTTT

abundance: few
v_gene: TRBV7-2
d_gene: .
j_gene: TRBJ2-5
CDR3aa: CASSFLRGETQYF
CDR3nt: TGTGCCAGCAGCTTCTTGAGGGGTGAGACCCAGTACTTC

abundance: .
v_gene: TRBV7-8
d_gene: TRBD1
j_gene: TRBJ1-6
CDR3aa: CASSWGQGNSPLHF
CDR3nt: TGTGCCAGCAGTTGGGGACAGGGAAATTCACCCCTCCACTTT

abundance: many
v_gene: TRBV7-2
d_gene: .
j_gene: TRBJ2-7
CDR3aa: CASRKTPDMIASYEQYF
CDR3nt: TGTGCCAGCAGGAAAACCCCCGACATGATAGCCTCCTACGAGCAGTACTTC

abundance: once
v_gene: TRBV6-5
d_gene: .
j_gene: TRBJ1-2
CDR3aa: CASTEGLWSSYGYTF
CDR3nt: TGTGCCAGCACCGAGGGGTTATGGAGCTCCTATGGCTACACCTTC

abundance: .
v_gene: TRBV4-1
d_gene: .
j_gene: TRBJ2-5
CDR3aa: CASSQDSTGETQYF
CDR3nt: TGCGCCAGCAGCCAAGATAGTACAGGGGAGACCCAGTACTTC

abundance: .
v_gene: TRBV6-2/TRBV6-3
d_gene: .
j_gene: TRBJ2-7
CDR3aa: CASTTLRDTQYF
CDR3nt: TGTGCCAGCACCACTCTCCGGGACACACAGTACTTC

abundance: once
v_gene: TRBV27
d_gene: .
j_gene: TRBJ1-4
CDR3aa: CASSLSWAEKLFF
CDR3nt: TGTGCCAGCAGTTTATCCTGGGCAGAAAAACTGTTTTTT

abundance: .
v_gene: TRBV20-1
d_gene: TRBD1
j_gene: TRBJ2-7
CDR3aa: CSARGGQGYEQYF
CDR3nt: TGCAGTGCTAGAGGGGGACAGGGCTACGAGCAGTACTTC

abundance: once
v_gene: TRBV7-9
d_gene: TRBD2
j_gene: TRBJ2-3
CDR3aa: CASSLFLAGGVRDTQYF
CDR3nt: TGTGCCAGCAGCTTATTCCTAGCGGGGGGTGTTCGAGATACGCAGTATTTT

abundance: .
v_gene: TRBV19
d_gene: .
j_gene: TRBJ2-7
CDR3aa: CASSAGADSSYEQYF
CDR3nt: TGTGCCAGTAGCGCTGGGGCCGACAGCTCCTACGAGCAGTACTTC

abundance: once
v_gene: TRBV12-3/TRBV12-4
d_gene: TRBD1
j_gene: TRBJ2-2
CDR3aa: CASPGTGDTGELFF
CDR3nt: TGTGCCAGCCCGGGGACAGGAGACACCGGGGAGCTGTTTTTT

abundance: .
v_gene: TRBV10-3
d_gene: TRBD2
j_gene: TRBJ2-1
CDR3aa: CAISDSGSSYNEQFF
CDR3nt: TGTGCCATCAGCGATAGCGGGAGCTCCTACAATGAGCAGTTCTTC

abundance: .
v_gene: TRBV6-1
d_gene: .
j_gene: TRBJ1-1
CDR3aa: CASSQRGRNTEAFF
CDR3nt: TGTGCCAGCAGTCAACGAGGCAGGAACACTGAAGCTTTCTTT

abundance: few
v_gene: TRBV4-1
d_gene: .
j_gene: TRBJ2-3
CDR3aa: CASSQQDGGDTQYF
CDR3nt: TGCGCCAGCAGCCAGCAGGACGGGGGAGATACGCAGTATTTT

abundance: .
v_gene: TRBV28
d_gene: .
j_gene: TRBJ2-3
CDR3aa: CASSTFGTDTQYF
CDR3nt: TGTGCCAGCAGTACCTTCGGGACAGATACGCAGTATTTT

abundance: .
v_gene: TRBV12-3/TRBV12-4
d_gene: .
j_gene: TRBJ2-7
CDR3aa: CASSHRDATYEQYF
CDR3nt: TGTGCCAGCAGTCACCGGGACGCAACCTACGAGCAGTACTTC

abundance: many
v_gene: TRBV7-2
d_gene: .
j_gene: TRBJ1-5
CDR3aa: CASSLGGTVEYQPQHF
CDR3nt: TGTGCCAGCAGCTTAGGTGGGACGGTAGAATATCAGCCCCAGCATTTT

abundance: .
v_gene: TRBV28
d_gene: TRBD1
j_gene: TRBJ1-2
CDR3aa: CASSTTGYGYGYTF
CDR3nt: TGTGCCAGCAGCACGACAGGGTACGGCTATGGCTACACCTTC

abundance: few
v_gene: TRBV6-1
d_gene: TRBD1
j_gene: TRBJ2-7
CDR3aa: CASSPGQVMNEQYF
CDR3nt: TGTGCCAGCAGCCCCGGACAGGTGATGAACGAGCAGTACTTC

abundance: few
v_gene: TRBV6-1
d_gene: .
j_gene: TRBJ1-6
CDR3aa: CASSGGQLSSYNSPLHF
CDR3nt: TGTGCCAGCAGTGGCGGACAGCTGAGCTCCTATAATTCACCCCTCCACTTT

abundance: few
v_gene: TRBV7-8
d_gene: TRBD2
j_gene: TRBJ2-3
CDR3aa: CASYRGRVGTDTQYF
CDR3nt: TGTGCCAGTTATCGCGGGAGGGTAGGAACAGATACGCAGTATTTT

abundance: .
v_gene: TRBV6-2/TRBV6-3
d_gene: .
j_gene: TRBJ1-1
CDR3aa: CASSYSMTLGTEAFF
CDR3nt: TGTGCCAGCAGTTACTCGATGACGCTAGGCACTGAAGCTTTCTTT

abundance: .
v_gene: TRBV6-5
d_gene: TRBD2
j_gene: TRBJ2-1
CDR3aa: CASSPAGGGNEQFF
CDR3nt: TGTGCCAGCAGTCCGGCGGGGGGAGGGAATGAGCAGTTCTTC